This T cell receptor (beta chain) was found in a study of CD8+CD57+ T cells in acquired aplastic anemia. Study-wide context: Recorded DNA amounts for sorted CD4+ and CD8+ cells had an average of 3.2 ug. Study-wide findings and caveats: With respect to CD8+ Simpson's diversity, patients and controls did not differ significantly. Overlapping CD8+ CDR3 repertoires of patients and controls contained approximately 29 shared sequences.

Trimming left V 7 bases short and J 1 base short, with 10 bases between. Germline V gene data show CDR1 as MGHDK and CDR2 as SYGVNS. CDR3 length: 13 amino acids. TCR beta VDJ and CDR3 were profiled, and genomic DNA was the template. Via MiXCR, TCRdb re-called the reads, giving one row per CDR3 protein. The data contain approximately 160,000 distinct CDR3 sequences, over 40% of them singletons. This clonotype was recorded once. Its cognate antigen is unknown. The sequenced patients had an expansion of CD8+CD57+ cells seen by flow cytometry. The blood sampling took place in patients who had so far received no therapy.

This clonotype was sampled from a human donor with aplastic anemia. Specimen: sorted CD4+, CD8+, or CD8+CD57+ T cells (not recorded which) from PBMCs. The genes are TRBV25-1 and TRBJ1-2; a possible D gene is TRBD1 (5 bases). CDR3 in DNA: TGTGCCAGCACGGGGGGGGGTAACTATGGCTACACCTTC. Protein product: CASTGGGNYGYTF.